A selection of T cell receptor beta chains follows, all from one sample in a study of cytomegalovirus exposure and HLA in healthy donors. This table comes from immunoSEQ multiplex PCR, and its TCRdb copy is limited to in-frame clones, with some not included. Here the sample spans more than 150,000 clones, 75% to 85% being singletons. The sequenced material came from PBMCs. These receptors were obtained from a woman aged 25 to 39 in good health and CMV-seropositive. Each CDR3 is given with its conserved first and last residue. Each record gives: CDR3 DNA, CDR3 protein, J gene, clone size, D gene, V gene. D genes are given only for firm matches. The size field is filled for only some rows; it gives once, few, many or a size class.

TGCGCCAGCAGCCCCAGGGTCGCAAGAGATGACACTGAAAAACTGTTTTTT	CASSPRVARDDTEKLFF	TRBJ1-4	NA	NA	TRBV4-3
TGTGCCAGCTCACCACTGACAGCGCCTAACTATGGCTACACCTTC	CASSPLTAPNYGYTF	TRBJ1-2	NA	NA	TRBV18
TGCGCCAGCAGGCCCGGGATGGGGAGCACAGATACGCAGTATTTT	CASRPGMGSTDTQYF	TRBJ2-3	NA	NA	TRBV10-1
TGTGCCAGCAGCGAAGACAGGGGGCCCGGGGAGCTGTTTTTT	CASSEDRGPGELFF	TRBJ2-2	NA	TRBD1	TRBV4-2
TGTGCCAGCAGTGGGGAGGGGCTCAAAAACAGTCAGTACTTC	CASSGEGLKNSQYF	TRBJ2-4	once	TRBD2	TRBV2
TGTGCCAGCAGCTTAGACGGGAGCTCCTACAATGAGCAGTTCTTC	CASSLDGSSYNEQFF	TRBJ2-1	NA	NA	TRBV11-2
TGTGCCAGCAAGGGGCCATCACAGGGGGCCTATGGCTACACCTTC	CASKGPSQGAYGYTF	TRBJ1-2	NA	TRBD1	TRBV28
TGTGCCAGTAGTAAGGCGGGACAGGGAAACAACTATGGCTACACCTTC	CASSKAGQGNNYGYTF	TRBJ1-2	NA	TRBD1	TRBV19
TGCGCCAGCAGCCCGGGGACTGGAAACACCATATATTTT	CASSPGTGNTIYF	TRBJ1-3	NA	NA	TRBV4-1
TGTGCCAGCACCTCGACAGGGCGACCTGAAGCTTTCTTT	CASTSTGRPEAFF	TRBJ1-1	NA	TRBD1	TRBV14
TGCGCCAGCAGTGAGGTCCAGGGACTAGCCAAAAACAGTCAGTACTTC	CASSEVQGLAKNSQYF	TRBJ2-4	NA	TRBD2	TRBV10-2
TGTGCCAGCAGCTTAGTGGGAGGGGACCGTGGCAATCAGCCCCAGCATTTT	CASSLVGGDRGNQPQHF	TRBJ1-5	few	NA	TRBV7-2
TGTGCCAGCAGCCGTTCAGCAGGCGAAAAACTGTTTTTT	CASSRSAGEKLFF	TRBJ1-4	NA	NA	TRBV7-8
TGTGCCAGCAGCCGCGAAGGGGGCGAGCAGTACTTC	CASSREGGEQYF	TRBJ2-7	NA	NA	TRBV7-9
TGTGCCAGCAGTGAACGGCCACCCCCGGGCGAGCAGTACTTC	CASSERPPPGEQYF	TRBJ2-7	NA	NA	TRBV2
TGTGCCAGCAGTTACCCGGTTACCGGGGAGCTGTTTTTT	CASSYPVTGELFF	TRBJ2-2	NA	NA	TRBV6-5
TGTGCCAGCAGCGTAGATTACGGGACTTATGGCTACACCTTC	CASSVDYGTYGYTF	TRBJ1-2	NA	NA	TRBV9
TGTGCCAGCAGCGTAGGGGACAGCTCTGGAAACACCATATATTTT	CASSVGDSSGNTIYF	TRBJ1-3	NA	TRBD1	TRBV9
TGTGCCAGCAGCTTAGCGACGACTAGCGGGGCTGGCACAGATACGCAGTATTTT	CASSLATTSGAGTDTQYF	TRBJ2-3	few	TRBD2	TRBV7-2
TGTGCCAGCAGTTACGAGGCTGGGGGCTTAAAACTCATATATTTT	CASSYEAGGLKLIYF	TRBJ1-3	NA	NA	TRBV6-6
TGTGCCAGCTCACCATCCCCCGGGAACGGCCACGAGCAGTACTTC	CASSPSPGNGHEQYF	TRBJ2-7	once	NA	TRBV18
TGTGCCAGCAGTGGATCCGGGAATGAGCAGTTCTTC	CASSGSGNEQFF	TRBJ2-1	NA	NA	TRBV25-1
TGTGCCAGCAGCTCCGGGACTAGGGCCTACACAGATACGCAGTATTTT	CASSSGTRAYTDTQYF	TRBJ2-3	NA	TRBD2	TRBV7-9
TGTGCCAGCAGTCCACCTAAGGACAGGGCGAGAGGCTACACCTTC	CASSPPKDRARGYTF	TRBJ1-2	NA	TRBD1	TRBV28
TGTGCCAGCAGTCCGGGACAGGGGGGGTACACTGAAGCTTTCTTT	CASSPGQGGYTEAFF	TRBJ1-1	NA	TRBD1	TRBV27
TGTGCCAGCAGTGCACGCTGGAGTTCCGGAGGCATATTGGATTTT	CASSARWSSGGILDF	TRBJ1-3	once	NA	TRBV6-1
TGCGCCAGCAGACGACAGGCTGGAGAAAAACTGTTTTTT	CASRRQAGEKLFF	TRBJ1-4	NA	NA	TRBV10-1
TGTGCCAGCAGTGTCGGAGGGGTAATGCAGTACTTC	CASSVGGVMQYF	TRBJ2-7	once	NA	TRBV28
TGTGCCAGCAGCTTAGGATGGGACGGGAGGTCGGCAGAAAAACTGTTTTTT	CASSLGWDGRSAEKLFF	TRBJ1-4	once	NA	TRBV13
TGTGCCTCCTCCCCGGGGGGGTACGAGCAGTACTTC	CASSPGGYEQYF	TRBJ2-7	NA	TRBD2	TRBV9
TGTGCCAGCAGCGTAAGACTAGCCGCCCCCGAGCAGTTCTTC	CASSVRLAAPEQFF	TRBJ2-1	NA	TRBD2	TRBV9
TGTGCCAGCAGCTTAGGACAGTACCCTGAAGCTTTCTTT	CASSLGQYPEAFF	TRBJ1-1	few	NA	TRBV11-2
TGTGCCAGCAGTGAAACGGGGTGGGCTTCTTACGAGCAGTACTTC	CASSETGWASYEQYF	TRBJ2-7	NA	NA	TRBV6-1
TGTGCCAGCAGCTTGGGAGAGACCACTGAAGCTTTCTTT	CASSLGETTEAFF	TRBJ1-1	NA	NA	TRBV7-9
TGTGCCAGTAGTGGAGGGGATGCACTCACAGATACGCAGTATTTT	CASSGGDALTDTQYF	TRBJ2-3	NA	NA	TRBV19
TGTGCCAGCAATCCGACAGGGGTGGGGTCTGAAGCTTTCTTT	CASNPTGVGSEAFF	TRBJ1-1	NA	TRBD1	TRBV6-5
TGTGCCAGCGCTCAGCCCAGGGCGACCGGGGAGCTGTTTTTT	CASAQPRATGELFF	TRBJ2-2	NA	NA	TRBV7-2
TGTGCCAGTAGTATAGATCGGACGGCAGGAGGGGAAAAACTGTTTTTT	CASSIDRTAGGEKLFF	TRBJ1-4	NA	NA	TRBV19
TGTGCCAGCAGCCAGAGGACTAGCGGGGTCCCCGGGGAGCTGTTTTTT	CASSQRTSGVPGELFF	TRBJ2-2	few	TRBD2	TRBV4-2
TGCAGCGGGTCGGGAAGGGGACAGCCCGGCGGGGAGCTGTTTTTT	CSGSGRGQPGGELFF	TRBJ2-2	NA	TRBD1	TRBV29-1
TGTGCCAGCAGTGAAAGGACAGGGGATCAGCCCCAGCATTTT	CASSERTGDQPQHF	TRBJ1-5	NA	TRBD1	TRBV2
TGTGCCAGCAGCTTGGGGGACAGGGACTATAGCTACACCTTC	CASSLGDRDYSYTF	TRBJ1-2	NA	TRBD1	TRBV5-4
TGTGCCAGCAGAAATACCCTGGGACTAGCGGGGGCCGGCTACGAGCAGTACTTC	CASRNTLGLAGAGYEQYF	TRBJ2-7	NA	TRBD2	TRBV28
TGTGCCTGGAGTGCTGGGACTAGCGGATTCACAGATACGCAGTATTTT	CAWSAGTSGFTDTQYF	TRBJ2-3	NA	TRBD2	TRBV30
TGCGCCACCCAACCAGGGGGCTCTGGGGCCAACGTCCTGACTTTC	CATQPGGSGANVLTF	TRBJ2-6	NA	TRBD1	TRBV5-1
TGTGCCAGCAGTGAGACAGGGCAAAGAACAGATACGCAGTATTTT	CASSETGQRTDTQYF	TRBJ2-3	few	TRBD1	TRBV6-1
TGTGCCAGCAGCCTCCAGGGCTCACCCCTCCACTTT	CASSLQGSPLHF	TRBJ1-6	NA	NA	TRBV7-9
TGTGCCAGCAGGTCGGCGGCCCCAAATGAAAAACTGTTTTTT	CASRSAAPNEKLFF	TRBJ1-4	once	NA	TRBV6-1
TGCGCCAGCAGCCAGGTTGTTCTAGCGGCGAACACCGGGGAGCTGTTTTTT	CASSQVVLAANTGELFF	TRBJ2-2	NA	TRBD2	TRBV4-1
TGTGCCAGCAGCGCCCACAGCCGGAACTATGGCTACACCTTC	CASSAHSRNYGYTF	TRBJ1-2	NA	NA	TRBV9
TGTGCCAGCTCACCGAGGGGGGGCGGAACTAGCACAGATACGCAGTATTTT	CASSPRGGGTSTDTQYF	TRBJ2-3	few	NA	TRBV18
TGTGCCAGCATATCGGGACAGGGCCGTCAGCCCCAGCATTTT	CASISGQGRQPQHF	TRBJ1-5	NA	TRBD1	TRBV6-1
TGTGCCAGCAGTCGACAGGGGGAGAGCACCGGGGAGCTGTTTTTT	CASSRQGESTGELFF	TRBJ2-2	few	TRBD1	TRBV7-2
TGTGCCAGCTCACACCGTGACAGCATAAAGCCCTACGAGCAGTACTTC	CASSHRDSIKPYEQYF	TRBJ2-7	NA	NA	TRBV18
TGTGCCAGCAGCCCCCCGCAGGGGGCCTACGAGCAGTACTTC	CASSPPQGAYEQYF	TRBJ2-7	NA	TRBD1	TRBV7-9
TGCGCCAGCAGCCAAGATGGAAACAGGGGTGGGGAAAAACTGTTTTTT	CASSQDGNRGGEKLFF	TRBJ1-4	NA	TRBD1	TRBV4-1
TGTGCCTGGACCACCCCCGACAGGGTCGGCTACACCTTC	CAWTTPDRVGYTF	TRBJ1-2	NA	TRBD1	TRBV30
TGTGCCAGTAGTACCAAGGGAGGGGTAGAGACCCAGTACTTC	CASSTKGGVETQYF	TRBJ2-5	NA	TRBD2	TRBV19
TGTGCCAGCAGCGGACTAGCGGGGACGAACCGAGCGAATGAGCAGTTCTTC	CASSGLAGTNRANEQFF	TRBJ2-1	NA	TRBD2	TRBV11-3